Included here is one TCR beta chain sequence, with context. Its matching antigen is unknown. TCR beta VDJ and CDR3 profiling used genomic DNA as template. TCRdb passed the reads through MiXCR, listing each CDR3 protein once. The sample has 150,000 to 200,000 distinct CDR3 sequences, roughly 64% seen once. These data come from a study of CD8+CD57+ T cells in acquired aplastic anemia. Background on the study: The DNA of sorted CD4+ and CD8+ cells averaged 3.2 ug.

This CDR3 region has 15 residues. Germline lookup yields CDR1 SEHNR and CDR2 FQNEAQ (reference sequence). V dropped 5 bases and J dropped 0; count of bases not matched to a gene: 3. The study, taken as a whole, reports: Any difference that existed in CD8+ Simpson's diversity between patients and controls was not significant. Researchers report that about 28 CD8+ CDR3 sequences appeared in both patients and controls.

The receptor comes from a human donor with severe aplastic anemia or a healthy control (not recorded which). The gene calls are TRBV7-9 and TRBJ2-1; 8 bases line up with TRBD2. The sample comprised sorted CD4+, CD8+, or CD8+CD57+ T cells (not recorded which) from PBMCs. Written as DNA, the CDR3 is TGTGCCAGCAGCCCACTAGCGGACTCCTACAATGAGCAGTTCTTC. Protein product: CASSPLADSYNEQFF.